This TCR beta chain originates from a study of Graves' ophthalmopathy and Graves' hyperthyroidism. Investigators amplified TCR beta CDR3 regions from RNA transcripts. HTBI primers primed a first-round RT-PCR, and a second-round multiplex PCR followed. MiXCR, applied by TCRdb to the multiplex PCR reads, yields one record per CDR3 protein. The sample has about 370,000 distinct CDR3 sequences, around 20% seen once; the top ten hold 1.6%. Whole-study findings and limits: Most thyroid clonotypes expanded beyond 0.001 frequency were also found in blood. Ophthalmopathy could be told apart from stable hyperthyroidism by a 13-signature model (87.88% sensitivity, around 78% specificity).

Trimming shortened V by 4 bases and J by 0 bases, and 12 bases separated the two germline ends. This CDR3 has 17 amino acids. Germline CDR1 and CDR2: KGHDR and SFDVKD. In its sample, this clonotype was seen many times. Its antigen is currently unknown. In this cohort, patients with other autoimmune diseases, uncontrolled infections, pregnancy or lactation were excluded. PBMCs originated in roughly 11 ml of fresh peripheral blood. This rearrangement joins TRBV24-1 to TRBJ2-6; D is unresolved. The sample consisted of peripheral blood. The sequence was obtained from a woman aged 18-29 years with Graves' ophthalmopathy. The CDR3, as DNA: TGTGCCACCAGTGACCCTAGACGGATCTCTGGGGCCAACGTCCTGACTTTC. It specifies CATSDPRRISGANVLTF.